The clone carrying this TCR beta chain was picked up a small number of times. Sequenced material consisted of expressed TCRB transcripts (all of the isolated RNA was reverse transcribed). Sequencing was performed with immunoSEQ multiplex PCR; in TCRdb, only in-frame clones are kept and a portion is missing. The sample lists 250,000 or so clones; less than 35% were seen once. The data were obtained in a study of beta chain features in type 1 diabetes. This CDR3 comprises 15 residues. The germline CDR1 and CDR2 sequences are LGHNA and YNFKEQ. V lost 4 bases and J 0 bases, leaving 12 bases between the germline ends. About 100 mL of blood, on average, came from one heparinised draw per donor. CD45RO/CCR7/CD25/CD127/CD95/CD27 sorting isolated CD4+ naive, central memory, regulatory and stem cell-like memory cells.

The specimen was central memory CD4+ T cells from blood. The chain combines TRBV4-2 with TRBJ1-1; D ambiguous. The sequence was obtained from a man younger than 45 in good health. CDR3 in amino acids: CASSPGETMNTEAFF. CDR3 coding DNA: TGTGCCAGCAGCCCGGGAGAGACGATGAACACTGAAGCTTTCTTT.